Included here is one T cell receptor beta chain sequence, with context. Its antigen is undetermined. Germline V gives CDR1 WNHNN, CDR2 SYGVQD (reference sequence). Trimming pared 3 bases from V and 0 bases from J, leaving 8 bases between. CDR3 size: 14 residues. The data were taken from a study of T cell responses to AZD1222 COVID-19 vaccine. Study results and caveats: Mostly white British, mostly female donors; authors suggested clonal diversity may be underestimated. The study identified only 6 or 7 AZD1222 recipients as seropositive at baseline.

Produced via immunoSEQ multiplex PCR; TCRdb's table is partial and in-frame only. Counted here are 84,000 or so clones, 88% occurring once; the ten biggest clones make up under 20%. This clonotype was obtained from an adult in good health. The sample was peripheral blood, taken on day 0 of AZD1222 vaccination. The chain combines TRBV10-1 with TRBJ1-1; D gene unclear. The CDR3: CASSDNSLNTEAFF. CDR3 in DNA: TGCGCCAGCAGTGATAACAGCTTGAACACTGAAGCTTTCTTT.